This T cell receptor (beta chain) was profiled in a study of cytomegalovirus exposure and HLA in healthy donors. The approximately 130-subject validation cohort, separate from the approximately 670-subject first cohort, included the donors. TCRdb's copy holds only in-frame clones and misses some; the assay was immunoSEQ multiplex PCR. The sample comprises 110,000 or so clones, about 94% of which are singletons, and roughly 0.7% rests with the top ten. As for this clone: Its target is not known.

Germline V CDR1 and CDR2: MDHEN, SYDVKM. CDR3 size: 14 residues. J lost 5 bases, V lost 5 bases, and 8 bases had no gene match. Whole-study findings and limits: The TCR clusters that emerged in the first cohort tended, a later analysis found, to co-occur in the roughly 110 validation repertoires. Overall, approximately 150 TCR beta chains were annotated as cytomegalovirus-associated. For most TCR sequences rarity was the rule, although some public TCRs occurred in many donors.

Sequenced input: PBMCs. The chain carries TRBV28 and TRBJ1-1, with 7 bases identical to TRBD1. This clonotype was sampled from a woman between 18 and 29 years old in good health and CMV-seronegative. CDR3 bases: TGTGCCAGCAGTGCGACAGGGTCGATAACTGAAGCTTTCTTT. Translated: CASSATGSITEAFF.